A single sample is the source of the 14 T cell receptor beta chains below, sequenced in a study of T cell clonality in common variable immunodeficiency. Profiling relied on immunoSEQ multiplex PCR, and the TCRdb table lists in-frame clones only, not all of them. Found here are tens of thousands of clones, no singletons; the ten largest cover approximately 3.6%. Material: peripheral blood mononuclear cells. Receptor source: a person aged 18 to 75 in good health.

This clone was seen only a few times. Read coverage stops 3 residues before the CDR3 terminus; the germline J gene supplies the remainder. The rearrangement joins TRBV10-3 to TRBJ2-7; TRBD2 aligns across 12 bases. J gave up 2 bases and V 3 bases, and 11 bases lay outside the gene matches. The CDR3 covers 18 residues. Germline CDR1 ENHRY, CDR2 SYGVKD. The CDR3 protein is CAISDAPWTSGITYEQYF. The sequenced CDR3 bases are TGTGCCATCAGTGACGCGCCCTGGACTAGCGGGATTACCTACGAG.

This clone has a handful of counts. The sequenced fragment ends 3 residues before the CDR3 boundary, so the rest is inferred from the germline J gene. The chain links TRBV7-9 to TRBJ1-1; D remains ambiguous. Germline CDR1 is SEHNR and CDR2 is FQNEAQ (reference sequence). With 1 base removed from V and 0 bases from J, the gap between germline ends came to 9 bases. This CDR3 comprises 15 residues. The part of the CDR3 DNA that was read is TGTGCCAGCAGCTTAGAAACAGAATTGAACACTGAA. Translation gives CASSLETELNTE. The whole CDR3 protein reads CASSLETELNTEAFF.

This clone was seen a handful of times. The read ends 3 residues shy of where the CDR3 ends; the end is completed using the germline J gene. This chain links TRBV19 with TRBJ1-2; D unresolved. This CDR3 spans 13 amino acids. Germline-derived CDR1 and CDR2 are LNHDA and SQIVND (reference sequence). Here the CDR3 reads CASKREGSYDYTF. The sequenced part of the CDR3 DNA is TGTGCCAGTAAGCGGGAGGGATCCTACGAC.

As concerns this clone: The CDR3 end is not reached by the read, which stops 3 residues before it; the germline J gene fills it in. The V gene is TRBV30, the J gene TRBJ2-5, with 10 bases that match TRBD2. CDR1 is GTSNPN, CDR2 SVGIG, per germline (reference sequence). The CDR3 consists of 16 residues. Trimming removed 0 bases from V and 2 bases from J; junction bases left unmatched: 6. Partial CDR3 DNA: TGTGCCTGGAGTGTAGTCCTAGCGGGAGCTCAAGAGACC. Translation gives CAWSVVLAGAQET. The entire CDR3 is CAWSVVLAGAQETQYF.

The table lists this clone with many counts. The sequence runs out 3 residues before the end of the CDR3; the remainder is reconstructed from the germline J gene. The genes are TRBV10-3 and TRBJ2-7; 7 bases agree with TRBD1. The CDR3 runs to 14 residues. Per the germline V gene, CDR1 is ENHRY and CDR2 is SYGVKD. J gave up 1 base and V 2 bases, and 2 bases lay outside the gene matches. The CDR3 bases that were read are TGTGCCATCAGTGAGGAGGACAGGTCCTACGAG. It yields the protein CAISEEDRSYE. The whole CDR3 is CAISEEDRSYEQYF.

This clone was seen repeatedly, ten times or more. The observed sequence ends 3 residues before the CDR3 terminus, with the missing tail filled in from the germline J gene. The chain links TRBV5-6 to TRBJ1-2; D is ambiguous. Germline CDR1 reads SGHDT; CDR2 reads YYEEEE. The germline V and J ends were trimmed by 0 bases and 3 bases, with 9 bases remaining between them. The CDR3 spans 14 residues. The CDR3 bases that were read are TGTGCCAGCAGCTTGGCGGGGAGAGACTATGGC. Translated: CASSLAGRDYG. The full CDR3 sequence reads CASSLAGRDYGYTF.

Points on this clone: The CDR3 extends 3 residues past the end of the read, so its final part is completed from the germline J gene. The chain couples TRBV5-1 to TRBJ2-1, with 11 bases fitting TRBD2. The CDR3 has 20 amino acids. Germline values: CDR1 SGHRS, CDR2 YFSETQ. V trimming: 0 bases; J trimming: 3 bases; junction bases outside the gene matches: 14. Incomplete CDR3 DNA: TGCGCCAGCAGCTTGGCATCCGTGGCTAGCGGGAGGAGACGCTACAATGAG. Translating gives CASSLASVASGRRRYNE. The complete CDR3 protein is CASSLASVASGRRRYNEQFF.

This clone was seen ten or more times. The CDR3 is CSAGGTSGSYNEQFF. The sequenced part of the CDR3 DNA is TGCAGTGCGGGCGGGACTAGCGGGTCCTACAATGAG. The V gene is TRBV20-1, the J gene TRBJ2-1; 12 bases are a match to TRBD2. The CDR3 is cut off 3 residues early in the read; its end comes from the germline J gene. The CDR3 loop spans 15 amino acids. Germline lookup yields CDR1 DFQATT and CDR2 SNEGSKA (reference sequence). J was trimmed by 1 base and V by 6 bases; bases with no gene match: 4.

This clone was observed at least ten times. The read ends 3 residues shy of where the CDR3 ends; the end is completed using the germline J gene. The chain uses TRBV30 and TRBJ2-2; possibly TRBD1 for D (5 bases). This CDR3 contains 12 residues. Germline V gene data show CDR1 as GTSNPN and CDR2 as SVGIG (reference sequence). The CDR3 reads CACSGNHEKLFF. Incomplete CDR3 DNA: TGTGCCTGTTCAGGGAATCACGAAAAG.

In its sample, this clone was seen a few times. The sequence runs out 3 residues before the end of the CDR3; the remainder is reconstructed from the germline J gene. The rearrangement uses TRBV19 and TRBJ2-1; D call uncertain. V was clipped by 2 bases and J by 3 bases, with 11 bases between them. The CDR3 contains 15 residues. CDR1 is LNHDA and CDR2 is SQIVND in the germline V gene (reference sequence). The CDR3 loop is CASSIQARDYNEQFF. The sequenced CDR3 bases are TGTGCCAGTAGTATACAAGCGAGAGACTACAATGAG.

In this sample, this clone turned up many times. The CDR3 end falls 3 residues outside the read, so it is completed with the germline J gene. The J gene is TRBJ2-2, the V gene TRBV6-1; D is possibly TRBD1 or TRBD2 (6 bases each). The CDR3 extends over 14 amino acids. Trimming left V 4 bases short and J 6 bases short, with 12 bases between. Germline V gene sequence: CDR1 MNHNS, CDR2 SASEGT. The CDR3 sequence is CASSAKGEAGELFF. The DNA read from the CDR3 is TGTGCCAGCAGTGCTAAGGGGGAGGCCGGGGAG.

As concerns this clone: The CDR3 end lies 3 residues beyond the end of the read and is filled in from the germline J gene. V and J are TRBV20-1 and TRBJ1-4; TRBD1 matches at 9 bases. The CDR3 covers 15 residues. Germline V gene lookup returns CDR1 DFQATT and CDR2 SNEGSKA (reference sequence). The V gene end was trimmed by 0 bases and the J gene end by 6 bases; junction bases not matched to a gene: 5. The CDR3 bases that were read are TGCAGTGCTAGAGATCGGAGACAGGGGGATGAAAAA. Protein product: CSARDRRQGDEK. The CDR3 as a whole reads CSARDRRQGDEKLFF.

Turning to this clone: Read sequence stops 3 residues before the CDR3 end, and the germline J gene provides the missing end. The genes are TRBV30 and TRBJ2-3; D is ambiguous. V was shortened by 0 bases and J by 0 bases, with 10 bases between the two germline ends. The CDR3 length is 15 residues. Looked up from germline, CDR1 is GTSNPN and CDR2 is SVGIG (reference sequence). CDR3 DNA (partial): TGTGCCTGGAGTGTAACACATCCTAGCACAGATACG. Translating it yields CAWSVTHPSTDT. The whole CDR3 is CAWSVTHPSTDTQYF.

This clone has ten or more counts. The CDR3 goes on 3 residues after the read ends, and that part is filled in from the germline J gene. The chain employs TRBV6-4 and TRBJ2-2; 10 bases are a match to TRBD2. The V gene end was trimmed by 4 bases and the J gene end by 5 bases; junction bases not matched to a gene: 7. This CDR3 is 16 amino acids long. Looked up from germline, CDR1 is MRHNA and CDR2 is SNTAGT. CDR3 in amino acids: CASSGTTSGDTGELFF. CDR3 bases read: TGTGCCAGCAGTGGCACCACTAGCGGGGATACCGGGGAG.